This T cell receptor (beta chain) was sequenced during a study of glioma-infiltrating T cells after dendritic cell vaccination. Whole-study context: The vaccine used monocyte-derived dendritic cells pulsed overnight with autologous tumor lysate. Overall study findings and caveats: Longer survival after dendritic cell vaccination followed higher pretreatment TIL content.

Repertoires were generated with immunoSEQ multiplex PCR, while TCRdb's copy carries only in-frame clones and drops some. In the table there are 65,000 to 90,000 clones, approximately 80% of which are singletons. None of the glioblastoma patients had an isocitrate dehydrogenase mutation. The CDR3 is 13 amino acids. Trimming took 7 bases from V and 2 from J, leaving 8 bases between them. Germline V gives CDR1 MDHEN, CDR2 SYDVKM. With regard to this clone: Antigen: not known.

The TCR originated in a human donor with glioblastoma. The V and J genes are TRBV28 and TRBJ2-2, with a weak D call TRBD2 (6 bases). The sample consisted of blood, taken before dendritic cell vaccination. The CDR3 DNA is TGTGCCAGCACCGGGGGAAACACCGGGGAGCTGTTTTTT. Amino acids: CASTGGNTGELFF.